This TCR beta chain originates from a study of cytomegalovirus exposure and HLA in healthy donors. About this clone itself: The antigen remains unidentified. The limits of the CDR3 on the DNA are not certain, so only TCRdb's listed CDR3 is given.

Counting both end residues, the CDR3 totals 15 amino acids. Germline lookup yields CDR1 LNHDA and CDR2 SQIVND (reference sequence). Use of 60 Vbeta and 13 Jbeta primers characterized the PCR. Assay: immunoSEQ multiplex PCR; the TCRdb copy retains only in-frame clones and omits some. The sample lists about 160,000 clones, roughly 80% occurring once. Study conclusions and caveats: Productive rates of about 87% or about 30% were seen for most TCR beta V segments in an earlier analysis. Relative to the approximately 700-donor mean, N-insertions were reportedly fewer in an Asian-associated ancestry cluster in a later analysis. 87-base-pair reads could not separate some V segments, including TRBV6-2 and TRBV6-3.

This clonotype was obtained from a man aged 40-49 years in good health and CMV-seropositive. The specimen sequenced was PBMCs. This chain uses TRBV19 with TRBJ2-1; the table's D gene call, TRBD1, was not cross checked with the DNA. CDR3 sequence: CASTSGQGFYNEQFF.